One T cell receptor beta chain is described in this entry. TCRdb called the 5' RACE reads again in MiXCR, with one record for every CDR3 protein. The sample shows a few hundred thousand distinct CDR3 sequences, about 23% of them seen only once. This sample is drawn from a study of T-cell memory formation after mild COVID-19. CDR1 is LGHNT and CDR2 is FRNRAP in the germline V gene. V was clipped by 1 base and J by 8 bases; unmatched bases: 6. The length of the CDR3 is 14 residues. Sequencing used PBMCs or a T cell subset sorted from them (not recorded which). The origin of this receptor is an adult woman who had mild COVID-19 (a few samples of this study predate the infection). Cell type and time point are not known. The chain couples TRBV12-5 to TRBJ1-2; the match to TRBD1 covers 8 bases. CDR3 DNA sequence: TGTGCTAGTGGTTTGGAACAGGGGGGAAGAGGCTACACCTTC. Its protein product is CASGLEQGGRGYTF.